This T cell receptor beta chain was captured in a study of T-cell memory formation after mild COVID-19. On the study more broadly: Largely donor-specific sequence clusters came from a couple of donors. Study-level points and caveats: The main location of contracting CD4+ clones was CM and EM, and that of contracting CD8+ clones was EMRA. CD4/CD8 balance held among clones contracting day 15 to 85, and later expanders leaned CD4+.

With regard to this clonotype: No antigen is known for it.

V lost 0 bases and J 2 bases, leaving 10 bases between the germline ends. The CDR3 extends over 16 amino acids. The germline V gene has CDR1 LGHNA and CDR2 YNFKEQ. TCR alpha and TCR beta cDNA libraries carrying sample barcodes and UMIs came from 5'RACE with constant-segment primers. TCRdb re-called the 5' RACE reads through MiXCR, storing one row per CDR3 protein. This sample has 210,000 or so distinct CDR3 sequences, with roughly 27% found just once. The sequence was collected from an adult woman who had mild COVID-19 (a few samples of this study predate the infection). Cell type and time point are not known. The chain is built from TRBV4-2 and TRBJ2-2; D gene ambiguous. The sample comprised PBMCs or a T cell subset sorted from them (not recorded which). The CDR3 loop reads CASSQEIGSNTGELFF. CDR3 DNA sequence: TGTGCCAGCAGCCAAGAAATCGGGTCAAACACCGGGGAGCTGTTTTTT.